This T cell receptor (beta chain) was found in a study of T cells in localized non-small cell lung cancer. Concerning this clone: Other DNA sequences from this sample encode an identical CDR3 as well.

The CDR3 has 13 residues. V trimming: 6 bases; J trimming: 4 bases; junction bases outside the gene matches: 1. CDR1 LNHDA and CDR2 SQIVND come from the germline V gene (reference sequence). The table came from immunoSEQ multiplex PCR; TCRdb's copy has only in-frame clones and leaves some out. The data hold roughly 34,000 clones, with under 85% observed a single time. V usage is TRBV19 and J usage is TRBJ1-5, with 9 bases identical to TRBD1. Sequencing used peripheral blood, obtained before any cancer treatment. The source of this sequence is a male donor at least 60 years old with stage II squamous cell lung carcinoma. As DNA, the CDR3 is TGTGCCAGTAGGGACAGGGGAAATCAGCCCCAGCATTTT. Translating gives CASRDRGNQPQHF.